The sample holds many counts of the clone carrying this T cell receptor (beta chain). One entry per CDR3 protein results from TCRdb running MiXCR on the RT-PCR reads. Among approximately 720,000 distinct CDR3 sequences, approximately 15% were seen once, and the ten largest hold around 3.3%. The CDR3 has 16 amino acids. Germline-derived CDR1 and CDR2 are SEHNR and FQNEAQ (reference sequence). V lost 8 bases and J lost 3; bases outside the gene matches: 12. The sample was memory CD4+ T cells from blood. This chain connects TRBV7-9 to TRBJ2-1; 8 bases line up with TRBD1. The clonotype comes from a female donor in good health, serving as a healthy control. The CDR3: CASLSQGQAYYNEQFF. CDR3 sequence (DNA): TGTGCCAGCCTAAGCCAGGGACAGGCGTACTACAATGAGCAGTTCTTC.